Presented here are 23 T cell receptor beta chains from one specimen sequenced in a study of cytomegalovirus exposure and HLA in healthy donors. The repertoire was sequenced with immunoSEQ multiplex PCR; TCRdb's copy has only in-frame clones and lacks some. The data show around 300,000 clones, roughly 87% seen once. Material for sequencing was PBMCs. All receptors come from a man between 25 and 39 years old in good health and CMV-seronegative.

The chain has TRBV5-1 and TRBJ1-4; 7 bases map to TRBD1. The CDR3 has 13 residues. CDR1 SGHRS and CDR2 YFSETQ come from the germline V gene. V shed 5 bases and J 2 bases; nucleotides not matched to a gene: 0. CDR3 bases: TGCGCCAGCAGGACAGGGACTAATGAAAAACTGTTTTTT. Translation gives CASRTGTNEKLFF.

The chain combines TRBV27 with TRBJ2-5; maybe TRBD1 (6 bases). Trimming removed 2 bases at V and 5 bases at J, with 18 bases between. Germline assignment: CDR1 MNHEY and CDR2 SMNVEV (reference sequence). This CDR3 comprises 16 residues. DNA of the CDR3: TGTGCCAGCAGTTTAAATACCGGGACACCTCTCGAGACCCAGTACTTC. This sequence encodes CASSLNTGTPLETQYF.

V is TRBV5-1 and J is TRBJ1-5, with a possible D match to TRBD1 (5 bases). With 0 bases removed from V and 5 bases from J, the gap between germline ends came to 12 bases. This CDR3 region has 15 residues. The germline V gene encodes CDR1 SGHRS and CDR2 YFSETQ. CDR3: CASSLGTQDYQPQHF. CDR3 DNA sequence: TGCGCCAGCAGCTTGGGGACACAAGATTATCAGCCCCAGCATTTT.

This clone has just one count. This sequence joins TRBV13 and TRBJ2-7, with 8 nucleotides matching TRBD1. V lost 4 bases to trimming and J lost 5 bases; unmatched junction nucleotides: 10. CDR1 PRHDT and CDR2 FYEKMQ come from the germline V gene (reference sequence). The CDR3 is 15 residues long. CDR3 DNA: TGTGCCAGCAGCTCAGGGGGCGTCATAGAAAACGAGCAGTACTTC. Translating gives CASSSGGVIENEQYF.

Of note for this clone: Other DNA variants within this sample encode the same CDR3. The genes are TRBV6-5 and TRBJ1-2; TRBD1 matches at 7 bases. This CDR3 has 11 residues. The germline gives CDR1 MNHEY, CDR2 SVGAGI. V was clipped by 5 bases and J by 7 bases; unmatched bases: 1. Written as DNA, the CDR3 is TGTGCCAGCAGTCAGGGGGGTGGCTACACCTTC. Its translation: CASSQGGGYTF.

This clone came up a few times. The chain joins TRBV27 to TRBJ2-2; possible D gene TRBD2, 7 bases. This CDR3 contains 16 residues. V lost 2 bases, J lost 2 bases, and 12 bases lay in between. Germline CDR1 MNHEY, CDR2 SMNVEV (reference sequence). CDR3 protein: CASSLEGGANTGELFF. For the CDR3, the DNA is TGTGCCAGCAGTTTAGAGGGGGGGGCCAACACCGGGGAGCTGTTTTTT.

The chain links TRBV29-1 to TRBJ2-6, with 9 bases aligning to TRBD1. Germline loops: CDR1 SQVTM, CDR2 ANQGSEA. Trimming took 6 bases from V and 0 from J; bases not matched to a gene: 9. This CDR3 contains 17 residues. For the CDR3, the DNA is TGCAGCGTCGGGGACAGGGACTTACTCTCTGGGGCCAACGTCCTGACTTTC. The encoded protein is CSVGDRDLLSGANVLTF.

A single count supports this clone. The chain has TRBV15 and TRBJ1-5; D remains unclear. The CDR3 spans 13 residues. The V gene's germline CDR1 is LNHNV and CDR2 YYDKDF (reference sequence). Deletions cut 0 bases from V and 4 bases from J, with 4 bases between. The CDR3 nucleotides read TGTGCCACCAGCAGAGATCCAAATCAGCCCCAGCATTTT. Amino acid sequence: CATSRDPNQPQHF.

This sequence joins TRBV5-1 and TRBJ2-3; possibly TRBD1 for D (6 bases). The germline CDR1 and CDR2 sequences are SGHRS and YFSETQ. V was shortened by 4 bases and J by 4 bases, with 16 bases between the two germline ends. CDR3 length: 15 residues. Here the CDR3 DNA reads TGCGCCAGCAGCCCGGATACAGGGAGTCCAGATACGCAGTATTTT. It is translated as CASSPDTGSPDTQYF.

The chain is built from TRBV27 and TRBJ1-4; unclear D gene. V dropped 5 bases and J dropped 8 bases, with 15 bases sitting between them. CDR1 and CDR2 (germline): MNHEY, SMNVEV (reference sequence). The CDR3 totals 14 residues. CDR3 loop: CASSPARGGEKLFF. The DNA for the CDR3 is TGTGCCAGCAGTCCGGCCCGTGGAGGAGAAAAACTGTTTTTT.

The chain links TRBV4-1 to TRBJ2-1; 7 bases line up with TRBD2. This CDR3 has 19 residues. Unmatched junction bases numbered 12, after V lost 1 base and J lost 0 bases. CDR1 and CDR2 (germline): MGHRA, YSYEKL. CDR3 nucleotide sequence: TGCGCCAGCAGCCAAGCCCGAGGGAACGCGGGGGACTCCTACAATGAGCAGTTCTTC. Its protein product is CASSQARGNAGDSYNEQFF.

J is TRBJ2-1 and V is TRBV6-1, with TRBD2 as a possible D gene (6 bases). The CDR3 extends over 13 amino acids. Germline CDR1 and CDR2: MNHNS and SASEGT. V was pared by 6 bases and J by 8 bases, with 14 bases between. Here the CDR3 reads CASRGTRSDEQFF. The CDR3 DNA reads TGTGCCAGCAGGGGGACTCGGAGCGATGAGCAGTTCTTC.

A few counts support this clone. The chain has TRBV2 and TRBJ1-6; 7 positions agree with TRBD1. CDR1 and CDR2 (germline): SNHLY, FYNNEI. The CDR3 has 14 residues. The J segment lost 7 bases and the V segment lost 3 bases, leaving 3 bases of the junction unmatched. The CDR3 reads CASSETGLNSPLHF. For the CDR3, the DNA is TGTGCCAGCAGTGAGACAGGGTTGAATTCACCCCTCCACTTT.

In DNA form, the CDR3 reads TGTGCCAGCAGTTACACGGGGTTAGGTCAGCCCCAGCATTTT. Translated: CASSYTGLGQPQHF. The chain employs TRBV6-5 and TRBJ1-5, with unresolved D. With 2 bases removed from V and 6 bases from J, the gap between germline ends came to 11 bases. This CDR3 is 14 amino acids long. Germline V gives CDR1 MNHEY, CDR2 SVGAGI.

V is TRBV11-2 and J is TRBJ2-1, with TRBD2 matching over 13 bases. Germline assignment: CDR1 SGHAT and CDR2 FQNNGV. The CDR3 has 17 amino acids. Losses at the gene ends were 1 base for V and 8 bases for J; bases not matched to a gene: 8. Written as DNA, the CDR3 is TGTGCCAGCAGCTTAGGACTAGCGGGGGGTTGGTCCTATGAGCAGTTCTTC. It translates to CASSLGLAGGWSYEQFF.

The V and J genes are TRBV19 and TRBJ2-7; weak D call: TRBD1 (6 bases). CDR3 length equals 15 residues. V gave up 3 bases and J gave up 5 bases, with 17 bases separating them. Germline values: CDR1 LNHDA, CDR2 SQIVND (reference sequence). In DNA, the CDR3 is TGTGCCAGTAGTATCAAACCGGGACATTTCGACGAGCAGTACTTC. Protein: CASSIKPGHFDEQYF.

The chain combines TRBV9 with TRBJ1-6, with D perhaps matching TRBD1 (6 bases). Germline loops: CDR1 SGDLS, CDR2 YYNGEE. The CDR3 is made up of 14 amino acids. Trimming shortened V by 0 bases and J by 10 bases, and 11 bases separated the two germline ends. Written as DNA, the CDR3 is TGTGCCAGCAGCGTAGCACAGGGCAACTCACCCCTCCACTTT. Protein: CASSVAQGNSPLHF.

V is TRBV7-9 and J is TRBJ2-3, with D perhaps matching TRBD2 (5 bases). CDR3 length: 15 residues. Trimming cost V 1 base and J 0 bases, with 8 bases left between them. Looked up from germline, CDR1 is SEHNR and CDR2 is FQNEAQ (reference sequence). CDR3 sequence: CASSLVSGSTDTQYF. The CDR3 coding sequence is TGTGCCAGCAGCTTAGTGAGCGGCAGCACAGATACGCAGTATTTT.

The chain links TRBV10-1 to TRBJ2-7, with D possibly TRBD2 on 6 matching bases. V was clipped by 6 bases and J by 0 bases, with 12 bases between them. CDR1 is WNHNN, CDR2 SYGVQD, per germline (reference sequence). This CDR3 region has 14 residues. CDR3 residues: CASSRDGSSYEQYF. In DNA form, the CDR3 reads TGCGCCAGCAGCCGCGACGGGAGCTCCTACGAGCAGTACTTC.

J is TRBJ2-1 and V is TRBV30; 12 nucleotides line up with TRBD1. This CDR3 spans 14 amino acids. The germline CDR1 and CDR2 sequences are GTSNPN and SVGIG (reference sequence). After removal of 5 bases from V and 8 bases from J, the junction contained 7 bases not matched to a gene. CDR3 bases: TGTGCCTGGGCCGGGACAGGGGGCTTCGATGAGCAGTTCTTC. It specifies CAWAGTGGFDEQFF.

The V and J genes are TRBV2 and TRBJ1-2; 10 bases are a match to TRBD1. The CDR3 runs 14 residues. V dropped 5 bases and J dropped 6; count of bases not matched to a gene: 6. The germline gives CDR1 SNHLY, CDR2 FYNNEI. CDR3 residues: CASSFAGTGDGYTF. In nucleotides, the CDR3 is TGTGCCAGCAGTTTCGCCGGGACAGGGGATGGCTACACCTTC.

CDR3 in DNA: TGTGCCAGCAGCTTTAGCGGGGGGGCTGAAGATACGCAGTATTTT. Translation gives CASSFSGGAEDTQYF. The V gene is TRBV5-4, the J gene TRBJ2-3, with 11 nucleotides matching TRBD2. The CDR3 sequence is 15 residues long. CDR1 and CDR2 (germline): SGHNT, YYREEE (reference sequence). J lost 5 bases, V lost 2 bases, and 4 bases had no gene match.

This clone showed up just once. The chain is built from TRBV2 and TRBJ1-2; TRBD1 is a possible D gene (6 bases). CDR1 and CDR2 from the germline V gene are SNHLY and FYNNEI. The CDR3 runs 13 residues. V lost 6 bases to trimming and J lost 7 bases, with 15 bases between them. CDR3 sequence: CASSQGSLGGYTF. CDR3 in DNA: TGTGCCAGCAGCCAGGGGAGCTTAGGTGGCTACACCTTC.